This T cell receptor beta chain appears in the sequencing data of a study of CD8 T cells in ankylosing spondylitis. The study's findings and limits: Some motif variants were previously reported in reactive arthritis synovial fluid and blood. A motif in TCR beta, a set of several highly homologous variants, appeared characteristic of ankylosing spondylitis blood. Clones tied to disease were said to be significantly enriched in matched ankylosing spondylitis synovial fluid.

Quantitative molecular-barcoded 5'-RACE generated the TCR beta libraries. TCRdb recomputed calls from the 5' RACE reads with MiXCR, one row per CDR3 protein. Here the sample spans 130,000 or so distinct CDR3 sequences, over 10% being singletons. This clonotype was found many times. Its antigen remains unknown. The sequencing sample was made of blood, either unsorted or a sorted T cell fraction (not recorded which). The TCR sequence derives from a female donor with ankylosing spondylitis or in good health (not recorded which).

Here the CDR3 reads CSVDKGKSSYNEQFF. CDR3 nucleotides: TGCAGCGTTGATAAGGGGAAGAGCTCCTACAATGAGCAGTTCTTC. J is TRBJ2-1 and V is TRBV29-1; perhaps TRBD1 as D (5 bases). CDR3 length: 15 amino acids. V lost 3 bases and J lost 0, with 12 bases in between. Germline loops: CDR1 SQVTM, CDR2 ANQGSEA.